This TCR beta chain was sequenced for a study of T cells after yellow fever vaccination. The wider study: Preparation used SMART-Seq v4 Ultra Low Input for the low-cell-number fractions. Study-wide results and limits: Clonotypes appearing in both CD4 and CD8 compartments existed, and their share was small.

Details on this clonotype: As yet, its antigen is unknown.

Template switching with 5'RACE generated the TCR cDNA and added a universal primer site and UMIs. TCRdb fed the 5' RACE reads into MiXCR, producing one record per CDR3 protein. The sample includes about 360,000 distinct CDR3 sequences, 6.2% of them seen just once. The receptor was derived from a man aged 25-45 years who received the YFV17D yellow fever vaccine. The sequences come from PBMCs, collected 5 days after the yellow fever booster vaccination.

Here the CDR3 reads CASSFIKEYGYTF. CDR3 sequence (DNA): TGTGCCAGCAGCTTTATCAAGGAGTATGGCTACACCTTC. The chain combines TRBV7-2 with TRBJ1-2; D remains unclear. The CDR3 extends over 13 amino acids. Trimming left V 3 bases short and J 5 bases short, with 10 bases between. Germline V gene sequence: CDR1 SGHTA, CDR2 FQGNSA.